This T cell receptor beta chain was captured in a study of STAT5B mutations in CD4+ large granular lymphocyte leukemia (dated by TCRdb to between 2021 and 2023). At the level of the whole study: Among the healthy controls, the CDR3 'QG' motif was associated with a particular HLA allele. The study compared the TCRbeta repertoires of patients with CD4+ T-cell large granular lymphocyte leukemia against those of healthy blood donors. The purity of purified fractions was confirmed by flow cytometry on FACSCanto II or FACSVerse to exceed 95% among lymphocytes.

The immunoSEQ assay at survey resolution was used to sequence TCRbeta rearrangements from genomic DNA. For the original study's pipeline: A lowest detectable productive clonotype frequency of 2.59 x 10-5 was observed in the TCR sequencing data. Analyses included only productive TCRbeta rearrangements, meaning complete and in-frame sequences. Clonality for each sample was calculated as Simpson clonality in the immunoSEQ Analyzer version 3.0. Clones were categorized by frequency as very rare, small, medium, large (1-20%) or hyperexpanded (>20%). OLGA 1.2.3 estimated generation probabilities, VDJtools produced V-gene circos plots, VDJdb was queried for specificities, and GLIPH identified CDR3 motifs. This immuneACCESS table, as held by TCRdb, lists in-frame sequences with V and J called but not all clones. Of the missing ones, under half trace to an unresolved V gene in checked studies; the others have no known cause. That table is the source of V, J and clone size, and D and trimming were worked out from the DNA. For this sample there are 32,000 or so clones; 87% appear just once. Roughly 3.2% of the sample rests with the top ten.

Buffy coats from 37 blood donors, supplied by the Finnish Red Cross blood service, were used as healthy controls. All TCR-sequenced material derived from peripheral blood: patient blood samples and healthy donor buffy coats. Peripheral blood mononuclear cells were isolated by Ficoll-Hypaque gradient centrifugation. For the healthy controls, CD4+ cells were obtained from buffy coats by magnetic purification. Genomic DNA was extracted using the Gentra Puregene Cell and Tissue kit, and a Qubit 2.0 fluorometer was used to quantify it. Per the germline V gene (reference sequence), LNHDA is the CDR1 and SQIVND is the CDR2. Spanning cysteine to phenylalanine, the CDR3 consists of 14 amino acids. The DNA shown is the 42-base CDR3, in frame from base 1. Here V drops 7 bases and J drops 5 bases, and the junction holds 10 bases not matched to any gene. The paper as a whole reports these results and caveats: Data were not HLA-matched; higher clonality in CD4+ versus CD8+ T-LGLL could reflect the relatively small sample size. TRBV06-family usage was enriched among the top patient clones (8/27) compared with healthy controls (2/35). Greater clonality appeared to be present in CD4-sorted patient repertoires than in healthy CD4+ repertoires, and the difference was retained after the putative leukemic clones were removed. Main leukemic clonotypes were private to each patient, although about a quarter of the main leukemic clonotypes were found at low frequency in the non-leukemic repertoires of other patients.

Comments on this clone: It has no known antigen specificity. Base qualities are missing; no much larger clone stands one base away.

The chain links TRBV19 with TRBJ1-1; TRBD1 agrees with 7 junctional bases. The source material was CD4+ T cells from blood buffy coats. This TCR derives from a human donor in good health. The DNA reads TGTGCCAGTACTAGCCTAAGGGACAGAACTGAAGCTTTCTTT. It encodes CASTSLRDRTEAFF.